This record concerns one T cell receptor (beta chain) sequence. CDR3 length: 21 amino acids. CDR1 SGHRS and CDR2 YFSETQ come from the germline V gene. J lost 3 bases, V lost 4 bases, and 23 bases had no gene match. This entry belongs to a study of cytomegalovirus exposure and HLA in healthy donors. About the research overall: Among the roughly 400 genotyped donors, less than 85% were placed in the Caucasian-associated ancestry cluster.

60 Vbeta and 13 Jbeta primers were used in PCR. Generated by immunoSEQ multiplex PCR, the TCRdb table keeps only in-frame clones and is missing some. The repertoire holds about 170,000 clones, with roughly 70% as singletons. The chain links TRBV5-1 to TRBJ2-5; 11 bases are a match to TRBD2. Sample: PBMCs. The sequence derives from a young woman in good health and CMV-seropositive. The CDR3: CASSPGNGLAGGNPKKETQYF. The CDR3 nucleotides read TGCGCCAGCAGCCCTGGTAACGGCCTAGCGGGGGGCAACCCAAAGAAAGAGACCCAGTACTTC.